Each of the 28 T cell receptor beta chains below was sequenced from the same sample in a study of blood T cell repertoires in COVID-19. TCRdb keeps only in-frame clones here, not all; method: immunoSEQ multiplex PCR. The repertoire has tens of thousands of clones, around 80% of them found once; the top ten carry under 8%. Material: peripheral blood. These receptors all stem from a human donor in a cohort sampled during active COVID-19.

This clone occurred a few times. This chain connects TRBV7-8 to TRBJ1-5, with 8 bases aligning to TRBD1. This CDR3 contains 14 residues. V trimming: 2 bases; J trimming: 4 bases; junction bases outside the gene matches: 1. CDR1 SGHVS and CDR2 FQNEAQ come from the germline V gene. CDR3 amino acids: CASSLWTGNQPQHF. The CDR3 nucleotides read TGTGCCAGCAGCTTATGGACAGGGAATCAGCCCCAGCATTTT.

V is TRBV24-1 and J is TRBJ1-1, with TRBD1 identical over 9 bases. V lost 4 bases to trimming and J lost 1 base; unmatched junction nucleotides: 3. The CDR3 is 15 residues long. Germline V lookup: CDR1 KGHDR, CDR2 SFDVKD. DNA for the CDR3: TGTGCCACCAGTGAAGGACAGGGGACGAACACTGAAGCTTTCTTT. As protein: CATSEGQGTNTEAFF.

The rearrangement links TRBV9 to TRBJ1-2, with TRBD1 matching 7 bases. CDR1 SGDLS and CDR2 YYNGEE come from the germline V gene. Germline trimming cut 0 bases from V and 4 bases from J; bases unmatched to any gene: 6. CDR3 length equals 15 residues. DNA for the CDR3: TGTGCCAGCAGCGTAGGAGGGGGCGGCTCCTATGGCTACACCTTC. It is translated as CASSVGGGGSYGYTF.

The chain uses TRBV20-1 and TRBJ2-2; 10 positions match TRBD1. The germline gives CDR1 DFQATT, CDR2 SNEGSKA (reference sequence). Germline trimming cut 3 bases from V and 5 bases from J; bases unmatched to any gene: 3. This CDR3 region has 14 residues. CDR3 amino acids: CSASKGQGTGELFF. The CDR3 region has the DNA TGCAGTGCTAGTAAGGGACAGGGGACCGGGGAGCTGTTTTTT.

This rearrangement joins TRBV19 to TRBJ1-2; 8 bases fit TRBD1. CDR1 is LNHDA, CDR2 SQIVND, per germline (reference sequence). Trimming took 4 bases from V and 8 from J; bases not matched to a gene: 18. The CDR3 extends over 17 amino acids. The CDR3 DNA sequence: TGTGCCAGTAGTAGAGGGGCCGGGACAGGTGATCTTTACGGCTACACCTTC. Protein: CASSRGAGTGDLYGYTF.

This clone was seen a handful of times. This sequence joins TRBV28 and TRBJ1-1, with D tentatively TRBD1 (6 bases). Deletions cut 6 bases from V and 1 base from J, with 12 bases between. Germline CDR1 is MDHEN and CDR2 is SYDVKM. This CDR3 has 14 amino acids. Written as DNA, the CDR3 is TGTGCCAGCAGCCCCGGGACAACGAACACTGAAGCTTTCTTT. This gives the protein CASSPGTTNTEAFF.

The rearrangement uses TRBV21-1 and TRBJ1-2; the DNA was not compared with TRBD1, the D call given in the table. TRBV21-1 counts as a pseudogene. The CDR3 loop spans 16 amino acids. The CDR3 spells CASSKGGTGVNYGYTF. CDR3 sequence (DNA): TGTGCCAGCAGCAAAGGAGGGACAGGAGTAAACTATGGCTACACCTTC.

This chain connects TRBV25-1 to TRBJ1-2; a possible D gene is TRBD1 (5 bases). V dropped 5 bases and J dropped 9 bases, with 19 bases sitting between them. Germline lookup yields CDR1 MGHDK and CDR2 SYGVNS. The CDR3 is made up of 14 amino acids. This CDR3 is CASSKGVGGYSYTF. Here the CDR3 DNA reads TGTGCCAGCAGTAAGGGCGTGGGGGGTTATAGCTACACCTTC.

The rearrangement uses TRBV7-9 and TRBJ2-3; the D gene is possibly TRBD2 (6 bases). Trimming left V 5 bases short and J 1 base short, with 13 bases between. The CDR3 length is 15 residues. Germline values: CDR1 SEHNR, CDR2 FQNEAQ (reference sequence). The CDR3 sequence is CASSPGLYGTDTQYF. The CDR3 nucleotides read TGTGCCAGCAGCCCGGGACTCTACGGCACAGATACGCAGTATTTT.

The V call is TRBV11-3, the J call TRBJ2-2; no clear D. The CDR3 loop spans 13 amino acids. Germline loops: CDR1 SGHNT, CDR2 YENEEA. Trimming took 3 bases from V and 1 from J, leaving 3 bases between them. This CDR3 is CASSFRNTGELFF. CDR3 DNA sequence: TGTGCCAGCAGCTTCCGGAACACCGGGGAGCTGTTTTTT.

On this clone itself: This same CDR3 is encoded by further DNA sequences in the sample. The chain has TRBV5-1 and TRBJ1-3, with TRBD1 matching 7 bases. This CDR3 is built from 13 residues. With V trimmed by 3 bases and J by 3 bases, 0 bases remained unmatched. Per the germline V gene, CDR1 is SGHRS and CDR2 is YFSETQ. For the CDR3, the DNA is TGCGCCAGCAGCTACAGGGGTGGAAACACCATATATTTT. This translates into CASSYRGGNTIYF.

The CDR3 region has the DNA TGTGCCAGCACGCCCGGGGGGAGCACAGATACGCAGTATTTT. Its translation: CASTPGGSTDTQYF. The chain has TRBV6-5 and TRBJ2-3; TRBD2 matches at 7 bases. In germline, CDR1 is MNHEY, CDR2 SVGAGI. This CDR3 comprises 14 residues. V was clipped by 7 bases and J by 0 bases; unmatched bases: 4.

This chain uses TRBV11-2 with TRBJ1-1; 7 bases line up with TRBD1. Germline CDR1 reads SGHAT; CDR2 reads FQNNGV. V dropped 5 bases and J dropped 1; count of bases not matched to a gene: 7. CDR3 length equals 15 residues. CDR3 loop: CASSRAWTGNTEAFF. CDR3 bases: TGTGCCAGCAGCCGGGCATGGACAGGGAACACTGAAGCTTTCTTT. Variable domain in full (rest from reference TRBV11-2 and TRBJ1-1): EAGVAQSPRYKIIEKRQSVAFWCNPISGHATLYWYQQILGQGPKLLIQFQNNGVVDDSQLPKDRFSAERLKGVDSTLKIQPAKLEDSAVYLCASSRAWTGNTEAFFGQGTRLTVV.

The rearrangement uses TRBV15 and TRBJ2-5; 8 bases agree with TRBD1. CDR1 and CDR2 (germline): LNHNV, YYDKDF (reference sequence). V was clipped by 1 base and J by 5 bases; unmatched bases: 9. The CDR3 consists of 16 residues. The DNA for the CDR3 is TGTGCCACCAGCAGAGTCCGGACAGGGTACGGGGAGACCCAGTACTTC. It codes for CATSRVRTGYGETQYF.

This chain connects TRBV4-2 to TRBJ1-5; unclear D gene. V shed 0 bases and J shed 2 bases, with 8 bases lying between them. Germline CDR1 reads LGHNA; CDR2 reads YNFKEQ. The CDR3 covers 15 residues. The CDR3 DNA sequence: TGTGCCAGCAGCCAAGATGGGCAGGGCAATCAGCCCCAGCATTTT. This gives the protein CASSQDGQGNQPQHF.

In nucleotides, the CDR3 is TGCAGTGCTAGTTTAATAGGACAGGGTCGAAAAGGGGGGCAGTACTTC. Protein product: CSASLIGQGRKGGQYF. The rearrangement uses TRBV20-1 and TRBJ2-7, with TRBD1 matching 8 bases. CDR1 and CDR2 from the germline V gene are DFQATT and SNEGSKA (reference sequence). The CDR3 is made up of 16 amino acids. V dropped 3 bases and J dropped 9; count of bases not matched to a gene: 19.

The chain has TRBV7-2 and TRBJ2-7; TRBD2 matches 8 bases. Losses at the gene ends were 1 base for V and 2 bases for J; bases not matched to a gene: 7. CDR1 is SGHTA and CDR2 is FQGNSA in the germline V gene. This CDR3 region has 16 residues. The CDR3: CASSLGPAGATYEQYF. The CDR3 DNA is TGTGCCAGCAGCTTAGGGCCAGCGGGGGCCACCTACGAGCAGTACTTC.

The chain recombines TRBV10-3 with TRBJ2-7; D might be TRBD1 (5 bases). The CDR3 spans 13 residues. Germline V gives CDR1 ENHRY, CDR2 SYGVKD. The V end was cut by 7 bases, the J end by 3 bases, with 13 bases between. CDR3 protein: CAITQGVNYEQYF. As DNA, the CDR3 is TGTGCCATCACCCAGGGCGTCAACTACGAGCAGTACTTC.

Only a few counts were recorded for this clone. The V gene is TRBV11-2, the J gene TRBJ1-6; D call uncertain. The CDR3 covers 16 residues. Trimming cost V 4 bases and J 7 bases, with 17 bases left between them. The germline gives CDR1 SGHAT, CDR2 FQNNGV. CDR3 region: CASSSRVTTLNSPLHF. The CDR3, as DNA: TGTGCCAGCAGCTCCCGAGTTACCACCTTGAATTCACCCCTCCACTTT.

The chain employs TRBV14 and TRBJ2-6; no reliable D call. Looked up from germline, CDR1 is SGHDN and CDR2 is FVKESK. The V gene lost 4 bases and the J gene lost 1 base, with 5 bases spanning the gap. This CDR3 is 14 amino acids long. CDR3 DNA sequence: TGTGCCAGCAGCCCCATTTCTGGGGCCAACGTCCTGACTTTC. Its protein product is CASSPISGANVLTF.

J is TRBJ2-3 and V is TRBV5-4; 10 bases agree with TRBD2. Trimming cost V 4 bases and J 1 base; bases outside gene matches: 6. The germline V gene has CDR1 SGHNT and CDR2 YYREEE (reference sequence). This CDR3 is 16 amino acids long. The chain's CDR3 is CASSTNLAGGTDTQYF. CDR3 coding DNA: TGTGCCAGCAGCACAAACCTAGCGGGAGGCACAGATACGCAGTATTTT.

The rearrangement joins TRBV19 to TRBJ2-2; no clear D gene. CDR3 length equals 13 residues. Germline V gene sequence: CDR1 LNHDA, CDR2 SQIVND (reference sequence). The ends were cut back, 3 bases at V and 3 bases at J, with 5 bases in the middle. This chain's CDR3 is CASSIPYTGELFF. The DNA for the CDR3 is TGTGCCAGTAGTATCCCGTACACCGGGGAGCTGTTTTTT.

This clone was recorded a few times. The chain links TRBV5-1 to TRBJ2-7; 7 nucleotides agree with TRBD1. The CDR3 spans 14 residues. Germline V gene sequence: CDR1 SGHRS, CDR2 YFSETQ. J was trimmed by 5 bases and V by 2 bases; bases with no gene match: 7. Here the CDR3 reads CASSFRQGRNEQYF. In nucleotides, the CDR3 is TGCGCCAGCAGCTTTCGACAGGGTAGGAACGAGCAGTACTTC.

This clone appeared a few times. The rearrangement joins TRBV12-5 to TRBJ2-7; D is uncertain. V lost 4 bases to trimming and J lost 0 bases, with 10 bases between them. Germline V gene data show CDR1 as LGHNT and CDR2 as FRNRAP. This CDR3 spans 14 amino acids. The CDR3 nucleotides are TGTGCTAGTGGTTCCAACGTCGGCTCCTACGAGCAGTACTTC. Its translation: CASGSNVGSYEQYF.

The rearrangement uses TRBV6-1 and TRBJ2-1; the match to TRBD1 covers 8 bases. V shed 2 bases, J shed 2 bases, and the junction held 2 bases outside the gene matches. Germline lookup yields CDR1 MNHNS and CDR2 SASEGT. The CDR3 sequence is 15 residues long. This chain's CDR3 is CASSESQGAYNEQFF. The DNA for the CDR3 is TGTGCCAGCAGTGAATCACAGGGGGCCTACAATGAGCAGTTCTTC.

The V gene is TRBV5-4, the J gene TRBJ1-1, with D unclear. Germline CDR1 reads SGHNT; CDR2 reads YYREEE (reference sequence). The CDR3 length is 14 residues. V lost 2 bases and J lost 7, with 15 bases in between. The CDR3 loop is CASSFPGREGEAFF. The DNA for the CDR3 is TGTGCCAGCAGCTTTCCAGGTCGGGAGGGTGAAGCTTTCTTT.

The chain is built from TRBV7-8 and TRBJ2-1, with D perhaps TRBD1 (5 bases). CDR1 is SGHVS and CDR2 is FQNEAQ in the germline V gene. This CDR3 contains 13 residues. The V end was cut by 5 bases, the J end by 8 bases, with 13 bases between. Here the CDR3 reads CASSPQVRDEQFF. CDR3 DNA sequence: TGTGCCAGCAGCCCCCAGGTCAGGGATGAGCAGTTCTTC.

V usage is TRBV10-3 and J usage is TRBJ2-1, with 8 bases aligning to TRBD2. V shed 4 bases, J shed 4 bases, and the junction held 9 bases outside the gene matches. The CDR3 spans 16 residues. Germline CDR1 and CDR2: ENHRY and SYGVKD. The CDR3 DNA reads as TGTGCCATCAGTGCGCCGGGACTAGTAGCTTACAATGAGCAGTTCTTC. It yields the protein CAISAPGLVAYNEQFF.